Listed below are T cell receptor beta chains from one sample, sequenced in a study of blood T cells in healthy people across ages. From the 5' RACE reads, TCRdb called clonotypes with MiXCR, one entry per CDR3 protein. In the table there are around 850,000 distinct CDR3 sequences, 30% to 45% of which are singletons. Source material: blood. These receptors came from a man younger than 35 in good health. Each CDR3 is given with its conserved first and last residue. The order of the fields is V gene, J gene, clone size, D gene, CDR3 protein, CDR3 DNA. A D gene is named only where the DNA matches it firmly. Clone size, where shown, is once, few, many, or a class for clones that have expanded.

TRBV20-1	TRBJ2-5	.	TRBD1	CSARAGTGRETQYF	TGCAGTGCTAGAGCCGGGACAGGGAGAGAGACCCAGTACTTC
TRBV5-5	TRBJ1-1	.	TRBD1	CASSHNTGGWTEAFF	TGTGCCAGCAGCCACAATACAGGGGGGTGGACTGAAGCTTTCTTT
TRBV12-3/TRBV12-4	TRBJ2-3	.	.	CASSRDWDTQYF	TGTGCCAGCAGTAGAGATTGGGATACGCAGTATTTT
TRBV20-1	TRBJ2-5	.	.	CSAGSGGDNEQYF	TGCAGTGCCGGCAGTGGGGGGGACAATGAGCAGTACTTC
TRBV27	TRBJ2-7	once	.	CASSLGYKSYEQYF	TGTGCCAGCAGTTTGGGCTATAAGTCCTACGAGCAGTACTTC
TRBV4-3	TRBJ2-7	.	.	CASSHQGSSYEQYF	TGCGCCAGCAGCCATCAGGGGAGCTCCTACGAGCAGTACTTC
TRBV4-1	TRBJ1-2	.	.	CASSQVTRISNYSYTF	TGCGCCAGCAGCCAAGTCACCAGGATATCTAACTATAGCTACACCTTC
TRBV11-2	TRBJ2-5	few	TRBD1	CASSESDRGLETQYF	TGTGCCAGCAGCGAATCGGACAGGGGCTTGGAGACCCAGTACTTC
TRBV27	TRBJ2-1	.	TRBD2	CASSYSAGDLTYNEQFF	TGTGCCAGCAGTTATTCAGCGGGGGATTTGACCTACAATGAGCAGTTCTTC
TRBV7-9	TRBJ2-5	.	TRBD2	CASSLTSGGTLQETQYF	TGTGCCAGCAGCCTGACTAGCGGGGGAACCCTCCAAGAGACCCAGTACTTC
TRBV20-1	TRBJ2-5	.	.	CSAPKTGFGETQYF	TGCAGTGCCCCAAAAACAGGGTTTGGGGAGACCCAGTACTTC
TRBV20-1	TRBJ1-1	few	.	CSALETDLYTEAFF	TGCAGTGCTTTAGAGACGGACCTATACACTGAAGCTTTCTTT
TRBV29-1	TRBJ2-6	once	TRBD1	CSAREPGTGISEANVLTF	TGCAGCGCTAGAGAACCGGGGACAGGGATCTCTGAGGCCAACGTCCTGACTTTC
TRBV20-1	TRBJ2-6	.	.	CSARTGNQGANVLTF	TGCAGTGCACGAACCGGGAATCAAGGGGCCAACGTCCTGACTTTC
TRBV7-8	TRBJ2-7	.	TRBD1	CASSLDGTAYNEQYF	TGTGCCAGCAGCTTAGACGGGACAGCCTACAATGAGCAGTACTTC
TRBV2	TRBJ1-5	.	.	CASRPQDQPQHF	TGTGCCAGCCGGCCTCAGGATCAGCCCCAGCATTTT
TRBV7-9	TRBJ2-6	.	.	CASSPESSGANVLTF	TGTGCCAGCAGCCCTGAAAGCTCTGGGGCCAACGTCCTGACTTTC
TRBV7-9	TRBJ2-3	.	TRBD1	CASSADRVQYF	TGTGCCAGCAGCGCGGACAGGGTTCAGTATTTT
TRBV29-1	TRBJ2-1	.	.	CSAVGPLGNEQFF	TGCAGCGCTGTCGGGCCCCTTGGAAATGAGCAGTTCTTC
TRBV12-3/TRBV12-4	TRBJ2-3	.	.	CASSLFLAQGSADTQYF	TGCGCCAGCAGTTTATTTCTAGCTCAGGGTAGTGCAGATACGCAGTATTTT
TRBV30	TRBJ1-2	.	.	CAWNIVSNYGYTF	TGTGCCTGGAATATTGTTTCTAACTATGGCTACACCTTC